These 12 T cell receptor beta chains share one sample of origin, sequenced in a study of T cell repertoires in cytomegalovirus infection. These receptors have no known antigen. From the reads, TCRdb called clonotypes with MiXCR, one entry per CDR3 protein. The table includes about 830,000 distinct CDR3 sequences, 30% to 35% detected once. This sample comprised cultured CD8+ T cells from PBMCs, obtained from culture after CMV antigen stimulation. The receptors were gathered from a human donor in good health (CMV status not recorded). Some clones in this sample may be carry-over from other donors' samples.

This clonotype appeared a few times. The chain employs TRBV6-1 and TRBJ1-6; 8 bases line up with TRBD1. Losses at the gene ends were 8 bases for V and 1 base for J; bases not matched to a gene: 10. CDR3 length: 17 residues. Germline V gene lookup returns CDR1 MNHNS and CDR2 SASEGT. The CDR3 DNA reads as TGTGCCAGCCGTTGGACAGGGAGCAAATCCTATAATTCACCCCTCCACTTT. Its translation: CASRWTGSKSYNSPLHF.

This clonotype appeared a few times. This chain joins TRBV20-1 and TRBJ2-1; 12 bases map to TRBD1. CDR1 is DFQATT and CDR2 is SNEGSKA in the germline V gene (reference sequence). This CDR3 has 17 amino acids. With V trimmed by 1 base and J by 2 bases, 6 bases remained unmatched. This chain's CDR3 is CSARAGQGARAYNEQFF. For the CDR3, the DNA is TGCAGTGCTAGAGCGGGACAGGGGGCGAGGGCCTACAATGAGCAGTTCTTC.

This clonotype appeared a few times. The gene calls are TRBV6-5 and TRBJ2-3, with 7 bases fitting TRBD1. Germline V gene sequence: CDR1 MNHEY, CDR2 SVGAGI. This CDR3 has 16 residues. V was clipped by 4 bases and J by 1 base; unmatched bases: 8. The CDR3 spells CASSLEYRGGTDTQYF. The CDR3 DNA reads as TGTGCCAGCAGTTTGGAGTACAGGGGTGGCACAGATACGCAGTATTTT.

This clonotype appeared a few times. The CDR3 reads CASTLGSNQPQHF. The CDR3 nucleotides read TGTGCCAGTACCCTCGGGAGCAATCAGCCCCAGCATTTT. The chain employs TRBV19 and TRBJ1-5; D unclear. The germline V gene encodes CDR1 LNHDA and CDR2 SQIVND (reference sequence). The V and J ends lost 7 bases and 1 base respectively, with 8 bases between them. The CDR3 is 13 amino acids.

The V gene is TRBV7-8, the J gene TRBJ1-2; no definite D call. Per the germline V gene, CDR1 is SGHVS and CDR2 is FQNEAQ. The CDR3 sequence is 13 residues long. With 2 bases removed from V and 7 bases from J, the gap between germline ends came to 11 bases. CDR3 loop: CASSLFGVAGYTF. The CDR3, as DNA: TGTGCCAGCAGCTTATTCGGGGTGGCTGGCTACACCTTC. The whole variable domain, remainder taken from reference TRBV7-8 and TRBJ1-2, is GAGVSQSPRYKVAKRGQDVALRCDPISGHVSLFWYQQALGQGPEFLTYFQNEAQLDKSGLPSDRFFAERPEGSVSTLKIQRTQQEDSAVYLCASSLFGVAGYTFGSGTRLTVV.

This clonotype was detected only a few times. CDR3 nucleotide sequence: TGCAGTGCAAGGGACAGGGGTAACACCGGGGAGCTGTTTTTT. Its translation: CSARDRGNTGELFF. The chain employs TRBV20-1 and TRBJ2-2, with 10 bases lining up with TRBD1. The CDR3 totals 14 residues. V trimming: 6 bases; J trimming: 2 bases; junction bases outside the gene matches: 3. In germline, CDR1 is DFQATT, CDR2 SNEGSKA (reference sequence).

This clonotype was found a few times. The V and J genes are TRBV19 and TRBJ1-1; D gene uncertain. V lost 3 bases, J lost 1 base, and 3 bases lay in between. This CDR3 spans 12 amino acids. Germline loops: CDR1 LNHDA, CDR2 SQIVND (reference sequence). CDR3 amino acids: CASSMENTEAFF. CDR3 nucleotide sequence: TGTGCCAGTAGTATGGAGAACACTGAAGCTTTCTTT.

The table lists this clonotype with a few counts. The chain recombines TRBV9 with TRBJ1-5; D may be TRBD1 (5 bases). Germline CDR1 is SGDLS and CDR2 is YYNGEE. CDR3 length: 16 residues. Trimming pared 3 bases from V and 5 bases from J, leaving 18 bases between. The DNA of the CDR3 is TGTGCCAGCAGCGCCGGCCCCGGGACTTGGGATCAGCCCCAGCATTTT. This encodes CASSAGPGTWDQPQHF.

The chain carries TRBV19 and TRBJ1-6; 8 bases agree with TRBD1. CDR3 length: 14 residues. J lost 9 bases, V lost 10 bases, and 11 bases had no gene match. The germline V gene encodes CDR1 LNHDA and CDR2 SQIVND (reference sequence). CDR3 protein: CATRIDRGPSPLHF. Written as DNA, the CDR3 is TGTGCCACCCGGATCGACAGGGGTCCTTCACCCCTCCACTTT.

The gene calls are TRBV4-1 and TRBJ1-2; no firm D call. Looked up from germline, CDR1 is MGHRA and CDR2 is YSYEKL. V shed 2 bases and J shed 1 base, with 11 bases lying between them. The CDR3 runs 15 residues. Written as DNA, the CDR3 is TGCGCCAGCAGCCAAATCGGGATTATTAACTATGGCTACACCTTC. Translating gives CASSQIGIINYGYTF.

As DNA, the CDR3 is TGTGCCAGCAGCTTAGAGGCAGTTGGCTACACCTTC. Protein product: CASSLEAVGYTF. V gene TRBV13 combines with J gene TRBJ1-2, with no clear D. CDR1 is PRHDT and CDR2 is FYEKMQ in the germline V gene (reference sequence). Trimming cost V 1 base and J 7 bases, with 7 bases left between them. The CDR3 is made up of 12 amino acids.

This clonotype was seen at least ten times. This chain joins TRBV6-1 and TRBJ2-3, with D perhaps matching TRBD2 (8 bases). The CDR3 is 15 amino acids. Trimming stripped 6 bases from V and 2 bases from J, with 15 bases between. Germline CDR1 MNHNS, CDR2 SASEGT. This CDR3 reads CASSGGDRPTDTQYF. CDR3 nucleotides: TGTGCCAGCAGCGGGGGGGACAGACCCACAGATACGCAGTATTTT.